This is a list of T cell receptor beta chains from one sample in a study of blood T cells in healthy people across ages. TCRdb re-called the 5' RACE reads through MiXCR, storing one row per CDR3 protein. Among about 840,000 distinct CDR3 sequences listed, about 28% were seen once. These data also featured in a second study, about T cells of mothers and their children.

Sequenced material: blood. These receptor sequences come from a woman in her 40s in good health. The CDR3 runs from the conserved cysteine through the conserved F or W. The D gene is left open where the match is weak. Part of the rows lack a size; the others show once, few, many or a class for expanded clones.

TRBJ2-4,TRBV3-1,NA,NA,CASSQDFGDGGKNIQYF,TGTGCCAGCAGCCAAGATTTCGGGGATGGGGGCAAAAACATTCAGTACTTC
TRBJ1-6,TRBV7-2,few,NA,CASSLGGGRADSPLHF,TGTGCCAGCAGCTTAGGGGGTGGCAGGGCTGACTCACCCCTCCACTTT
TRBJ2-7,TRBV4-3,NA,TRBD1,CASSLYRGADEQYF,TGCGCCAGCAGCCTTTACAGGGGGGCTGACGAGCAGTACTTC
TRBJ2-1,TRBV12-3/TRBV12-4,NA,NA,CASSFTDLYNEQFF,TGTGCCAGCAGTTTTACGGATCTTTACAATGAGCAGTTCTTC
TRBJ2-5,TRBV2,many,NA,CASSSDGERTQYF,TGTGCCAGCAGTTCGGACGGGGAAAGGACCCAGTACTTC
TRBJ2-7,TRBV10-3,many,TRBD1,CAISPGQGTYEQYF,TGTGCCATCAGTCCGGGACAGGGCACCTACGAGCAGTACTTC
TRBJ1-1,TRBV19,few,TRBD1,CASIHGTGTMNTEAFF,TGTGCCAGTATTCACGGGACAGGGACTATGAACACTGAAGCTTTCTTT
TRBJ2-7,TRBV12-3/TRBV12-4,many,NA,CASRLQGDEQYF,TGTGCCAGCAGACTACAGGGAGACGAGCAGTACTTC
TRBJ2-5,TRBV5-1,few,TRBD1,CASSRTGTVVQETQYF,TGCGCCAGCAGTAGAACCGGGACAGTAGTCCAAGAGACCCAGTACTTC
TRBJ1-1,TRBV3-1,few,NA,CASSPGSYTEAFF,TGTGCCAGCAGCCCCGGGAGCTACACTGAAGCTTTCTTT
TRBJ2-3,TRBV9,NA,NA,CASSGEGQGDTQYF,TGTGCCAGCAGCGGCGAGGGCCAGGGAGATACGCAGTATTTT
TRBJ1-2,TRBV6-2/TRBV6-3,NA,NA,CASGTTGANYGYTF,TGTGCCAGCGGAACGACAGGAGCTAACTATGGCTACACCTTC
TRBJ2-5,TRBV20-1,many,NA,CSARPRILKAQETQYF,TGCAGTGCGCGACCTAGAATACTGAAGGCCCAAGAGACCCAGTACTTC
TRBJ1-4,TRBV2,NA,TRBD1,CASRLDRVPNEKLFF,TGTGCCAGCAGACTGGACAGGGTCCCTAATGAAAAACTGTTTTTT
TRBJ1-1,TRBV12-3/TRBV12-4,many,TRBD1,CASSSSRYRGKGTEAFF,TGTGCCAGCAGCTCCTCCCGATACAGGGGGAAGGGCACTGAAGCTTTCTTT
TRBJ2-1,TRBV27,NA,TRBD1,CASSLLDRGTYNEQFF,TGTGCCAGCAGTTTACTCGACAGGGGTACGTACAATGAGCAGTTCTTC
TRBJ2-1,TRBV20-1,NA,NA,CSANWAGLRGGKQFF,TGCAGTGCTAACTGGGCGGGTCTCCGAGGAGGGAAGCAGTTCTTC
TRBJ1-5,TRBV6-1,few,NA,CASSEYRVDQPQHF,TGTGCCAGCAGTGAATACAGGGTTGATCAGCCCCAGCATTTT
TRBJ2-2,TRBV5-5,NA,TRBD2,CASSLSSGEKVGGELFF,TGTGCCAGCAGCTTGTCTAGCGGGGAGAAGGTAGGCGGGGAGCTGTTTTTT
TRBJ1-2,TRBV5-1,few,NA,CASSPGQTEIYGYTF,TGCGCCAGCAGCCCTGGACAGACGGAAATTTATGGCTACACCTTC
TRBJ2-5,TRBV12-3/TRBV12-4,NA,NA,CASSSAEGGGETQYF,TGTGCCAGCAGTTCAGCGGAGGGGGGAGGGGAGACCCAGTACTTC
TRBJ1-5,TRBV6-2/TRBV6-3,few,NA,CASSYSRFNQPQHF,TGTGCCAGCAGTTACTCGAGGTTCAATCAGCCCCAGCATTTT
TRBJ2-7,TRBV7-8,few,NA,CASSLDPGPSYEQYF,TGTGCCAGCAGCTTAGACCCAGGTCCCTCCTACGAGCAGTACTTC
TRBJ2-4,TRBV12-3/TRBV12-4,many,NA,CASSLGLVKNIQYF,TGTGCCAGCAGTTTAGGACTAGTCAAAAACATTCAGTACTTC
TRBJ1-2,TRBV28,NA,NA,CASRGTVEGYTF,TGTGCCAGCAGGGGGACTGTGGAAGGCTACACCTTC
TRBJ2-3,TRBV28,few,NA,CASSLKSDTQYF,TGTGCCAGCAGCCTCAAGTCAGATACGCAGTATTTT
TRBJ2-5,TRBV12-3/TRBV12-4,few,NA,CASSLGRDPYF,TGTGCCAGCAGTTTGGGCAGGGATCCGTACTTC
TRBJ2-7,TRBV20-1,many,NA,CSARATDYEQYF,TGCAGTGCTAGAGCGACAGACTACGAGCAGTACTTC
TRBJ2-3,TRBV6-4,NA,TRBD2,CASSVKAGGTDTQYF,TGTGCCAGCAGTGTTAAAGCGGGGGGGACAGATACGCAGTATTTT
TRBJ1-1,TRBV7-6,few,NA,CASRGLGVGGTEAFF,TGTGCCAGCAGGGGTCTGGGGGTTGGAGGCACTGAAGCTTTCTTT
TRBJ1-4,TRBV4-1,NA,NA,CASSQAQGDNEKLFF,TGCGCCAGCAGCCAAGCCCAGGGAGACAATGAAAAACTGTTTTTT
TRBJ2-7,TRBV7-6,NA,NA,CASSLGAGSDEQYF,TGTGCCAGCAGCTTGGGGGCGGGTTCGGACGAGCAGTACTTC
TRBJ2-1,TRBV7-3,NA,NA,CASSLALDPYNEQFF,TGTGCCAGCAGCTTAGCTCTGGACCCCTACAATGAGCAGTTCTTC
TRBJ2-7,TRBV9,NA,TRBD1,CASSPAGTGYYEQYF,TGTGCCAGCAGCCCGGCCGGGACAGGTTACTACGAGCAGTACTTC
TRBJ1-4,TRBV5-1,NA,NA,CASSLGPVGVGEKLFF,TGCGCCAGCAGCTTGGGCCCTGTCGGGGTGGGTGAAAAACTGTTTTTT
TRBJ1-2,TRBV4-1,many,TRBD1,CASSQGLVGTDYGYTF,TGCGCCAGCAGCCAAGGTTTGGTTGGGACAGACTATGGCTACACCTTC